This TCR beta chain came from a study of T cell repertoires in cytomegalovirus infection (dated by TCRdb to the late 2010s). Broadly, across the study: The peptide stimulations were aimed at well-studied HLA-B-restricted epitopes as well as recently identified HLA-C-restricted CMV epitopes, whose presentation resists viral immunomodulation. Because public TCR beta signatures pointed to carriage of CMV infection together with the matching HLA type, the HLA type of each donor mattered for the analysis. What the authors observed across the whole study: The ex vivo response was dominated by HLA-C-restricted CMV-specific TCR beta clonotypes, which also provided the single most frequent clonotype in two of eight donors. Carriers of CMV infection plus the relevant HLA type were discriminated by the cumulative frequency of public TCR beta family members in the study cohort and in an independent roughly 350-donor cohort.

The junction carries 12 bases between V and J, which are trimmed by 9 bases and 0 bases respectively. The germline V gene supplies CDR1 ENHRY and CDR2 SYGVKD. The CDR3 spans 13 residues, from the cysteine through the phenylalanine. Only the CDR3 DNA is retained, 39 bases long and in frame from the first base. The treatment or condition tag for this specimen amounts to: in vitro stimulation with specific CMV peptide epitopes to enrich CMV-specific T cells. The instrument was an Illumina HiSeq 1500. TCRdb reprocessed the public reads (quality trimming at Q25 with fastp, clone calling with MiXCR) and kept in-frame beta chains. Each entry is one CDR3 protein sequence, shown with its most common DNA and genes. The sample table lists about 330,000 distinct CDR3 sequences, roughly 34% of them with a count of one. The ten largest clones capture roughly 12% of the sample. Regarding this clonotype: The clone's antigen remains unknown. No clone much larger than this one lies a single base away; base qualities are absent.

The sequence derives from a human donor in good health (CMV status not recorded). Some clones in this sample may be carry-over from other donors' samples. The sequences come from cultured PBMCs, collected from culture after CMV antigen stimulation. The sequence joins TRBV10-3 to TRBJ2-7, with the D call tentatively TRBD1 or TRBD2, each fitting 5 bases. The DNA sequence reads TGTGCCATGGGGGAGAGCGGCTCCTACGAGCAGTACTTC. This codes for CAMGESGSYEQYF.